Given below is one T cell receptor beta chain in context. Profiling relied on immunoSEQ multiplex PCR, and the TCRdb table lists in-frame clones only, not all of them. Of approximately 180,000 clones listed, 65% to 90% are singletons. With V trimmed by 2 bases and J by 9 bases, 6 bases remained unmatched. The CDR3 runs 15 residues. Germline V gene lookup returns CDR1 SGHNT and CDR2 YENEEA. The sample comes from a study of blood T cell repertoires in COVID-19. About the research overall: Samples of COVID-19 (acute and convalescent) were obtained from the United States, Italy and Spain. Sources were T cells, B-cell-depleted T cells, or PBMCs; the material itself was cDNA or gDNA.

Participants' own reports of clinical history determined their cohort assignment. Recovered Cohort 3 donors showed two negative PCRs, clearance, or symptom resolution. The sequencing input was PBMCs or T cells enriched from blood (not recorded which). The genes are TRBV11-3 and TRBJ2-1; 11 nucleotides match TRBD2. The TCR was taken from a man aged 50-59 years who had recovered from COVID-19. The CDR3 DNA sequence: TGTGCCAGCAGCTTACTAGCGGGGGGTCAGGGTGAGCAGTTCTTC. It specifies CASSLLAGGQGEQFF.